The entry below gives a single T cell receptor (beta chain) sequence along with its context. As yet, its antigen is unknown. RNA was isolated and reverse transcribed to cDNA, the sequencing template. Assay used: immunoSEQ multiplex PCR; TCRdb lists only in-frame clones, some missing. The table records some 180,000 clones, 50% to 65% of them present only once. These data come from a study of CD8+ T cells in alopecia areata. Broader study findings: Because of a solitary nonresponder, the connection of baseline CD8+ expansion to response stays uncertain. TCR sharing across patients was less clear than in mice, possibly HLA-related.

Documented treatment: oral pan-JAK inhibitor, 5-10 mg twice daily. Germline assignment: CDR1 SGHAT and CDR2 FQNNGV. V was clipped by 6 bases and J by 2 bases; unmatched bases: 11. CDR3 length: 16 residues. The V gene is TRBV11-2, the J gene TRBJ2-7; 9 bases match TRBD2. The clonotype was recovered from a human donor with alopecia areata. Material: CD8+ T cells sorted from blood, obtained at week 24, from a patient treated with tofacitinib. The CDR3 DNA reads as TGTGCCAGCAGGCCCTCCGAGCGGGGGGCAGCCTACGAGCAGTACTTC. This gives the protein CASRPSERGAAYEQYF.